This T cell receptor (beta chain) was captured in a study of T cells in localized non-small cell lung cancer. Study-wide points: A raised T cell density in blood coincided with lengthier overall survival.

The length of the CDR3 is 16 residues. V trimming: 4 bases; J trimming: 1 base; junction bases outside the gene matches: 2. Germline CDR1 and CDR2: SGHRS and YFSETQ. Measured with immunoSEQ multiplex PCR; TCRdb has only the in-frame clones, and not every one. The table has some 72,000 clones, 84% seen once. Details on this clone: Its antigen is undetermined.

The specimen was peripheral blood, collected before any cancer treatment. The V and J genes are TRBV5-1 and TRBJ2-5, with TRBD2 identical over 15 bases. The receptor's source is a man between 35 and 75 years old with stage I lung adenocarcinoma. The DNA for the CDR3 is TGCGCCAGCAGCCCGGGACTAGCGGGGGGCCAAGAGACCCAGTACTTC. It specifies CASSPGLAGGQETQYF.